One T cell receptor (beta chain) is described in this entry. Antigen specificity is unknown. Researchers grouped second doses given at about 4 or about 12 weeks into one pool. Data came from immunoSEQ multiplex PCR; TCRdb stores just in-frame clones and leaves some out. The sample holds under 170,000 clones, about 92% seen once. Germline-derived CDR1 and CDR2 are MDHEN and SYDVKM. The CDR3 consists of 18 residues. The V and J ends lost 8 bases and 6 bases, in that order; junction bases with no gene match: 21. The sample originates from a study of T cell responses to AZD1222 COVID-19 vaccine. Findings and limits, study-wide: Just six AZD1222 recipients tested seropositive at baseline. Possibly, clonal diversity was underestimated; donors were largely white British and included more females. Spike was spanned by vaccine-associated CD4 TCRs, with dominance at 160-218 and 743-854.

Sequenced here: peripheral blood, sampled 28 days after the second AZD1222 dose. This TCR derives from an adult who received the AZD1222 COVID-19 vaccine. The rearrangement uses TRBV28 and TRBJ2-1; TRBD2 matches 8 bases. This CDR3 reads CASGPRLWAGGPPNEQFF. In nucleotides, the CDR3 is TGTGCCAGCGGACCTAGGTTGTGGGCGGGGGGCCCCCCCAATGAGCAGTTCTTC.